The 26 T cell receptor beta chains presented below share a single source sample, sequenced in a study of T cell responses to AZD1222 COVID-19 vaccine (dated by TCRdb to about 2021). The method behind the library was the immunoSEQ multiplex PCR assay. TCRdb took this table from immuneACCESS and kept in-frame rearrangements with V and J called. Such tables lack part of the clones; where checked against another copy, unresolved V genes explain under half of the gap, and the rest is unexplained. This sample gives around 65,000 clones in total; roughly three quarters of them show up just once. Of the sample, around 15% is held by the ten largest clones. The time point label corresponds to: baseline before first vaccination. Sequences were derived from peripheral blood, sampled on day 0 of AZD1222 vaccination. These receptors were collected from an adult in good health.

This clone was counted a single time. The chain joins TRBV7-2 to TRBJ2-1; D not certain. The CDR3 is 14 amino acids. Germline-derived CDR1 and CDR2 are SGHTA and FQGNSA. V was trimmed by 5 bases and J by 1 base, leaving 9 bases between them. The CDR3 DNA reads as TGTGCCAGCAGCCCCGCCGGGTCCTACAATGAGCAGTTCTTC. This gives the protein CASSPAGSYNEQFF.

V gene TRBV7-9 combines with J gene TRBJ2-7; 9 bases are shared with TRBD1. The CDR3 length is 15 residues. Germline assignment: CDR1 SEHNR and CDR2 FQNEAQ (reference sequence). V gave up 3 bases and J gave up 6 bases; unmatched junction bases: 9. The CDR3 coding sequence is TGTGCCAGCAGCTTCTTTCCGGGACAGGGCGGCGAGCAGTACTTC. Amino acid sequence: CASSFFPGQGGEQYF.

This clone was picked up a small number of times. The chain has TRBV12-5 and TRBJ2-5, with 11 bases that match TRBD2. The germline V gene encodes CDR1 LGHNT and CDR2 FRNRAP. The V segment lost 0 bases and the J segment 2 bases; nucleotides outside the gene matches: 8. The CDR3 length is 18 residues. CDR3 loop: CASGLVQTSGVIQETQYF. The DNA for the CDR3 is TGTGCTAGTGGTTTGGTGCAGACTAGCGGGGTTATACAAGAGACCCAGTACTTC.

The chain combines TRBV7-2 with TRBJ2-7; 7 bases match TRBD2. Germline-derived CDR1 and CDR2 are SGHTA and FQGNSA. This CDR3 is built from 15 residues. V dropped 4 bases and J dropped 1; count of bases not matched to a gene: 7. DNA of the CDR3: TGTGCCAGCAGCTGGGCCCGGACTAGATCCTACGAGCAGTACTTC. It is translated as CASSWARTRSYEQYF. Full variable domain (remainder filled in from reference TRBV7-2 and TRBJ2-7): GAGVSQSPSNKVTEKGKDVELRCDPISGHTALYWYRQSLGQGLEFLIYFQGNSAPDKSGLPSDRFSAERTGGSVSTLTIQRTQQEDSAVYLCASSWARTRSYEQYFGPGTRLTVT.

The chain combines TRBV15 with TRBJ1-5; D is ambiguous. There are 15 residues in the CDR3. Germline V gives CDR1 LNHNV, CDR2 YYDKDF (reference sequence). V lost 3 bases and J lost 0, with 9 bases in between. The chain's CDR3 is CATSSTVLSNQPQHF. The CDR3 DNA sequence: TGTGCCACCAGCAGCACGGTGCTTAGCAATCAGCCCCAGCATTTT.

This chain uses TRBV7-9 with TRBJ1-6; 8 bases are a match to TRBD1. The trim removed 8 bases at V and 10 bases at J, leaving 10 bases unmatched. Germline V gene lookup returns CDR1 SEHNR and CDR2 FQNEAQ (reference sequence). This CDR3 has 14 residues. The CDR3 sequence is CASGFGQGGSPLHF. In nucleotides, the CDR3 is TGTGCCAGCGGATTTGGACAGGGAGGCTCACCCCTCCACTTT. Supplemented by reference TRBV7-9 and TRBJ1-6, the full variable domain reads DTGVSQNPRHKITKRGQNVTFRCDPISEHNRLYWYRQTLGQGPEFLTYFQNEAQLEKSRLLSDRFSAERPKGSFSTLEIQRTEQGDSAMYLCASGFGQGGSPLHFGNGTRLTVT.

This clone was detected a few times. The CDR3 sequence is CASSLDDQPQHF. As DNA, the CDR3 is TGTGCCAGCAGCCTTGATGATCAGCCCCAGCATTTT. This chain links TRBV7-9 with TRBJ1-5, with D uncertain. The V end was cut by 5 bases, the J end by 5 bases, with 7 bases between. Germline-derived CDR1 and CDR2 are SEHNR and FQNEAQ (reference sequence). The CDR3 runs 12 residues.

The rearrangement joins TRBV9 to TRBJ1-3; TRBD1 might be the D (6 bases). CDR3 length: 14 residues. Germline V gives CDR1 SGDLS, CDR2 YYNGEE. V was clipped by 2 bases and J by 0 bases, with 6 bases between them. CDR3 bases: TGTGCCAGCAGCGTGGGGGCCTCTGGAAACACCATATATTTT. Its protein product is CASSVGASGNTIYF.

The V call is TRBV6-5, the J call TRBJ1-4; a weak D match, TRBD1 (5 bases). The CDR3 loop spans 12 amino acids. V gave up 7 bases and J gave up 5 bases, with 8 bases separating them. CDR1 MNHEY and CDR2 SVGAGI come from the germline V gene. CDR3: CASKGQNEKLFF. The CDR3 DNA reads TGTGCCAGCAAGGGGCAGAATGAAAAACTGTTTTTT.

The chain links TRBV11-3 to TRBJ1-2; tentatively, D is TRBD1 (6 bases). This CDR3 has 15 residues. V was clipped by 0 bases and J by 4 bases, with 12 bases between them. Germline CDR1 SGHNT, CDR2 YENEEA. CDR3 DNA sequence: TGTGCCAGCAGCTTAGAGGAAGGGGGGCCCTATGGCTACACCTTC. This translates into CASSLEEGGPYGYTF.

V and J are TRBV19 and TRBJ2-1, with TRBD2 matching over 8 bases. This CDR3 is built from 15 residues. J gave up 9 bases and V 2 bases, and 9 bases lay outside the gene matches. The germline V gene has CDR1 LNHDA and CDR2 SQIVND (reference sequence). As DNA, the CDR3 is TGTGCCAGTAGTATAACGGGGGGGCCCCTCGTTGAGCAGTTCTTC. Encoded protein: CASSITGGPLVEQFF.

V gene TRBV6-2 or TRBV6-3 combines with J gene TRBJ1-6; D unresolved. Trimming removed 1 base at V and 0 bases at J, with 10 bases between. The germline gives CDR1 MNHEY, CDR2 SVGEGT. The CDR3 totals 17 residues. The DNA for the CDR3 is TGTGCCAGCAGTTACTTACCCGGGAGCTCCTATAATTCACCCCTCCACTTT. It codes for CASSYLPGSSYNSPLHF.

The CDR3 bases are TGTGCCAGCCGCACCCAACTACAGGGCGGGACTGAAGCTTTCTTT. Protein: CASRTQLQGGTEAFF. The chain is built from TRBV2 and TRBJ1-1; the D gene is possibly TRBD1 (6 bases). This CDR3 spans 15 amino acids. Trimming took 8 bases from V and 5 from J, leaving 21 bases between them. Germline V gene lookup returns CDR1 SNHLY and CDR2 FYNNEI. Looking up the rest from reference TRBV2 and TRBJ1-1 gives the full variable domain: EPEVTQTPSHQVTQMGQEVILRCVPISNHLYFYWYRQILGQKVEFLVSFYNNEISEKSEIFDDQFSVERPDGSNFTLKIRSTKLEDSAMYFCASRTQLQGGTEAFFGQGTRLTVV.

The count of this clone is one. The CDR3 sequence is CASSLLGAASEAFF. CDR3 DNA sequence: TGTGCCAGCAGTTTATTGGGGGCAGCCTCTGAAGCTTTCTTT. The chain carries TRBV28 and TRBJ1-1; D possibly corresponds to TRBD1 (6 bases). V lost 1 base, J lost 6 bases, and 12 bases lay in between. The germline V gene encodes CDR1 MDHEN and CDR2 SYDVKM. This CDR3 has 14 amino acids.

Concerning this clone itself: This specimen includes other DNA sequences encoding the same CDR3. The gene calls are TRBV7-8 and TRBJ2-7; possible D gene TRBD1, 5 bases. CDR3 length equals 13 residues. Germline CDR1 and CDR2: SGHVS and FQNEAQ. V was cut by 2 bases and J by 5 bases, with 10 bases left in between. In DNA form, the CDR3 reads TGTGCCAGCAGCTTATATCCCAGGGACGAGCAGTACTTC. Translated, it gives CASSLYPRDEQYF.

The CDR3 loop reads CASSPEGQGGWGYTF. The CDR3 coding sequence is TGCGCCAGCAGCCCCGAAGGACAGGGGGGTTGGGGCTACACCTTC. V gene TRBV4-3 combines with J gene TRBJ1-2, with 10 bases matching TRBD1. This CDR3 region has 15 residues. Trimming removed 4 bases from V and 8 bases from J; junction bases left unmatched: 10. CDR1 and CDR2 from the germline V gene are LGHNA and YSLEER.

CDR3 in amino acids: CASSYQMNTEAFF. DNA of the CDR3: TGTGCCAGCAGTTATCAGATGAACACTGAAGCTTTCTTT. The chain couples TRBV6-5 to TRBJ1-1; the D is unclear. Per the germline V gene, CDR1 is MNHEY and CDR2 is SVGAGI. This CDR3 spans 13 amino acids. V lost 3 bases to trimming and J lost 0 bases, with 5 bases between them.

The chain is built from TRBV28 and TRBJ2-3, with TRBD2 as a possible D gene (7 bases). The CDR3 has 16 amino acids. The germline V and J ends were trimmed by 5 bases and 2 bases, with 17 bases remaining between them. Looked up from germline, CDR1 is MDHEN and CDR2 is SYDVKM. Here the CDR3 reads CASSPSAGANTDTQYF. DNA for the CDR3: TGTGCCAGCAGTCCCTCTGCGGGGGCGAACACAGATACGCAGTATTTT.

The chain uses TRBV16 and TRBJ1-4; possible D gene TRBD1, 5 bases. V lost 5 bases to trimming and J lost 8 bases, with 15 bases between them. Germline V gene lookup returns CDR1 KGHSY and CDR2 FQNENV. This CDR3 has 14 residues. CDR3 nucleotide sequence: TGTGCCAGCAGCTTTCAACAGGCGGACGAAAAACTGTTTTTT. This sequence encodes CASSFQQADEKLFF.

The chain recombines TRBV7-3 with TRBJ2-1; no reliable D call. The germline V gene encodes CDR1 SGHTA and CDR2 FQGTGA. The CDR3 runs 14 residues. Between the trimmed V and J ends, which lost 2 bases and 5 bases, there was a span of 10 bases. This CDR3 reads CASSLDIGHNEQFF. The CDR3 DNA sequence: TGTGCCAGCAGCTTAGACATCGGGCACAATGAGCAGTTCTTC.

The V call is TRBV15, the J call TRBJ1-1, with no clear D. The CDR3 totals 14 residues. Germline V gene lookup returns CDR1 LNHNV and CDR2 YYDKDF (reference sequence). With 0 bases removed from V and 3 bases from J, the gap between germline ends came to 8 bases. CDR3 sequence reads: CATSRDNGDTEAFF. CDR3 DNA: TGTGCCACCAGCAGAGATAATGGGGACACTGAAGCTTTCTTT.

The CDR3 loop reads CASSIRGTGGDQPQHF. The DNA of the CDR3 is TGTGCCAGCAGCATAAGGGGGACAGGGGGCGATCAGCCCCAGCATTTT. The chain has TRBV7-8 and TRBJ1-5, with 12 bases that match TRBD1. The J segment lost 5 bases and the V segment lost 5 bases, leaving 7 bases of the junction unmatched. Germline CDR1 and CDR2: SGHVS and FQNEAQ. The CDR3 is made up of 16 amino acids.

The DNA of the CDR3 is TGTGCCAGCAGCAAAGCTAATTCACCCCTCCACTTT. It encodes CASSKANSPLHF. The V call is TRBV7-2, the J call TRBJ1-6, with D unclear. The CDR3 loop spans 12 amino acids. Germline V gene lookup returns CDR1 SGHTA and CDR2 FQGNSA. Trimming cost V 5 bases and J 6 bases, with 5 bases left between them.

The chain couples TRBV9 to TRBJ1-1; D call uncertain. CDR3 length: 17 amino acids. V was pared by 0 bases and J by 4 bases, with 19 bases between. CDR1 is SGDLS and CDR2 is YYNGEE in the germline V gene. The CDR3 protein is CASSVEGVAAPGTEAFF. DNA of the CDR3: TGTGCCAGCAGCGTAGAAGGTGTGGCTGCCCCGGGCACTGAAGCTTTCTTT.

The rearrangement joins TRBV7-9 to TRBJ1-1; possible D gene TRBD1, 6 bases. The CDR3 has 15 residues. The germline CDR1 and CDR2 sequences are SEHNR and FQNEAQ (reference sequence). V shed 1 base and J shed 7 bases, with 16 bases lying between them. The CDR3 here is CASSLVPAGAIEAFF. The CDR3 DNA is TGTGCCAGCAGCTTAGTCCCGGCAGGGGCAATTGAAGCTTTCTTT.

The chain has TRBV11-2 and TRBJ2-3; a weak D match, TRBD2 (6 bases). The CDR3 length is 16 residues. Germline loops: CDR1 SGHAT, CDR2 FQNNGV. V was cut by 1 base and J by 2 bases, with 13 bases left in between. The chain's CDR3 is CASSLGAGTLTDTQYF. CDR3 in DNA: TGTGCCAGCAGCTTAGGTGCGGGGACCCTCACAGATACGCAGTATTTT.